A selection of T cell receptor beta chains follows, all from one sample in a study of Ad26.COV2.S vaccination and SARS-CoV-2 variants. The repertoire was sequenced with immunoSEQ multiplex PCR; TCRdb's copy has only in-frame clones and lacks some. The table lists 300,000 to 400,000 clones, around four fifths of them singletons. The sequencing here drew on peripheral blood, taken in a trial of Ad26.COV2.S vaccine versus placebo. These receptors originate from a person aged 18-60 years who received the Ad26.COV2.S COVID-19 vaccine or a placebo. Each CDR3 is given with its conserved first and last residue. A D gene is named only where the DNA matches it firmly. A row's size may be missing; if present it is once, few, many or a size class.

v_gene,d_gene,abundance,j_gene,CDR3nt,CDR3aa
TRBV9,NA,NA,TRBJ2-7,TGTGCCAGCAGTGGACAAGGAGGAGCGATCTTATCCTACGAGCAGTACTTC,CASSGQGGAILSYEQYF
TRBV9,NA,NA,TRBJ2-3,TGTGCCAGCAGCGCTGGACTAGAGGGGGGCACAGATACGCAGTATTTT,CASSAGLEGGTDTQYF
TRBV5-1,TRBD2,NA,TRBJ2-7,TGCGCCAGCAGCGACTTAGCGGGGGGGCCCCACGAGCAGTACTTC,CASSDLAGGPHEQYF
TRBV28,NA,NA,TRBJ2-3,TGTGCCAGCAGCTATACAGGCAGTGGCACAGATACGCAGTATTTT,CASSYTGSGTDTQYF
TRBV30,NA,once,TRBJ2-7,TGTGCCTGGAGTGCGCATGTCCAAGGGGTCTACGAGCAGTACTTC,CAWSAHVQGVYEQYF
TRBV19,NA,once,TRBJ2-2,TGTGCCAGTACCATGCTGAGGAGGCGCGGGGAGCTGTTTTTT,CASTMLRRRGELFF
TRBV4-1,TRBD2,NA,TRBJ2-5,TGCGCCAGCCTGGGCTTGCGGGGGGGCCGTGAGACCCAGTACTTC,CASLGLRGGRETQYF
TRBV28,NA,NA,TRBJ1-6,TGTGCCAGCAGGGGGCTTGTGGTCAGCCAAATGTATAATTCACCCCTCCACTTT,CASRGLVVSQMYNSPLHF
TRBV5-4,TRBD2,NA,TRBJ2-1,TGTGCCAGCAGCTTGGCAAGCGGGGGGACCTACAATGAGCAGTTCTTC,CASSLASGGTYNEQFF
TRBV2,NA,NA,TRBJ1-5,TGTGCCAGCAGCACCCGGGGAGTCGGGAGACGCAATCAGCCCCAGCATTTT,CASSTRGVGRRNQPQHF
TRBV12-3/TRBV12-4,NA,few,TRBJ1-4,TGTGCCAGCTCCGGAAATAGTGATGAAAAACTGTTTTTT,CASSGNSDEKLFF
TRBV4-2,NA,NA,TRBJ2-5,TGTGCCAGCAGCCAAGATGAGGGCTGGGAGACCCAGTACTTC,CASSQDEGWETQYF
TRBV29-1,TRBD1,NA,TRBJ2-3,TGCAGCGTTGGAGGACAGGGGGTCACAGATACGCAGTATTTT,CSVGGQGVTDTQYF
TRBV7-3,NA,NA,TRBJ2-1,TGTGCCAGCAGCTTAAGTTTACTGGATGAGCAGTTCTTC,CASSLSLLDEQFF
TRBV28,NA,NA,TRBJ1-3,TGTGCCAGCCTACCCTCAACTCTCCTCAGGGGAGACACCATATATTTT,CASLPSTLLRGDTIYF
TRBV3-1/TRBV3-2,NA,NA,TRBJ1-3,TGTGCCAGCAGCCAAGTGGGGGTCTCTGGAAACACCATATATTTT,CASSQVGVSGNTIYF
TRBV19,NA,NA,TRBJ2-1,TGTGCCAGTAGCCGAGGGGTGGCCTACAATGAGCAGTTCTTC,CASSRGVAYNEQFF
TRBV6-4,NA,few,TRBJ1-6,TGTGCCAGATATTCACCCCTCCACTTT,CARYSPLHF
TRBV7-9,NA,NA,TRBJ2-7,TGTGCCAGCAGCTCCGCGACAGGCCCTAGGAGCGAGCAGTACTTC,CASSSATGPRSEQYF
TRBV9,NA,NA,TRBJ1-2,TGTGCCAGCAGCGCGGTACAGGAGGGGGGCTACACCTTC,CASSAVQEGGYTF
TRBV19,TRBD1,NA,TRBJ2-1,TGTGCCAGTAGTCCGTGGACAGGGGGATACAATGAGCAGTTCTTC,CASSPWTGGYNEQFF
TRBV7-2,NA,NA,TRBJ1-6,TGTGCCAGCAGCTCCCCGACTGGATCCCTCCACTTT,CASSSPTGSLHF
TRBV19,NA,NA,TRBJ1-5,TGTGCCAGTAGTATCTATGAGGCGCGGGAACAGCCCCAGCATTTT,CASSIYEAREQPQHF
TRBV3-1/TRBV3-2,NA,NA,TRBJ2-2,TGTGCCAGCAGCCTTCCAGGAGTGGCGACCGGGGAGCTGTTTTTT,CASSLPGVATGELFF
TRBV19,NA,NA,TRBJ1-1,TGTGCCAGTAGTCCGACGTGGACGGGGGGAGGGACTGAAGCTTTCTTT,CASSPTWTGGGTEAFF
TRBV2,NA,NA,TRBJ1-4,TGTGCCAGCAGTGGGCGCAGGGGTTCTCTGTTTTTT,CASSGRRGSLFF
TRBV28,NA,NA,TRBJ1-2,TGTGCCAGCCAGATTCCAAACTATGGCTACACCTTC,CASQIPNYGYTF
TRBV25-1,TRBD1,NA,TRBJ2-1,TGTGCCAGCAGTGGTTCAGGGGGCTACTCCTACAATGAGCAGTTCTTC,CASSGSGGYSYNEQFF
TRBV28,NA,NA,TRBJ1-4,TGTGCCAGCAGTAGGACAGCTTCTAATGAAAAACTGTTTTTT,CASSRTASNEKLFF
TRBV19,TRBD1,NA,TRBJ1-5,TGTGCCAGTCGACGGGACAGGGGATGGGGCAATCAGCCCCAGCATTTT,CASRRDRGWGNQPQHF
TRBV28,NA,NA,TRBJ1-5,TGTGCCAGCAGTCCAGACAGGAGGAGCAATCAGCCCCAGCATTTT,CASSPDRRSNQPQHF
TRBV15,NA,NA,TRBJ2-1,TGTGCCACCAGCAGGTACCTACAGGGCAATGAGCAGTTCTTC,CATSRYLQGNEQFF
TRBV4-1,NA,NA,TRBJ2-7,TGCGCCAGCAGCCCCGTCCAGGGTCCCTACGAGCAGTACTTC,CASSPVQGPYEQYF
TRBV11-3,NA,NA,TRBJ2-2,TGTGCCAGCAGCCCAGAAACAGGGCGGACCGGGGAGCTGTTTTTT,CASSPETGRTGELFF
TRBV7-8,NA,NA,TRBJ2-2,TGTGCCAGCAGCTCAGGTCCCCTTAGGGGGGGCGGGGAGCTGTTTTTT,CASSSGPLRGGGELFF
TRBV7-2,TRBD1,NA,TRBJ1-5,TGTGCCAGCACTAGCGGGGACAGGGATCAGCCCCAGCATTTT,CASTSGDRDQPQHF
TRBV29-1,TRBD2,NA,TRBJ2-7,TGCAGCGTGGATAGCGGGGGTAGCTCCTACGAGCAGTACTTC,CSVDSGGSSYEQYF
TRBV5-1,TRBD1,NA,TRBJ2-3,TGCGCCAGCAGCTTGGCCACAGGGGCTGGGGGTACGCAGTATTTT,CASSLATGAGGTQYF
TRBV19,NA,NA,TRBJ2-3,TGTGCCAGTAGTATGCGACAAAGCACAGATACGCAGTATTTT,CASSMRQSTDTQYF
TRBV11-2,NA,NA,TRBJ1-2,TGTGCCAGCAGCCCACGGACAGCTAACTATGGCTACACCTTC,CASSPRTANYGYTF
TRBV5-1,NA,NA,TRBJ2-5,TGCGCCAGCAGCTTGGGACAGCGAGAGACCCAGTACTTC,CASSLGQRETQYF
TRBV19,NA,NA,TRBJ1-1,TGTGCCACCCTCGGCCAGGGAGGTGGTGAAGCTTTCTTT,CATLGQGGGEAFF
TRBV7-9,TRBD2,NA,TRBJ2-2,TGTGCCAGCAGCTTCGAACTAGGGACTAGCGGGGGGACCGGGGAGCTGTTTTTT,CASSFELGTSGGTGELFF
TRBV4-2,NA,NA,TRBJ1-3,TGTGCCAGCAGCCCAGGCGCGAACACCATATATTTT,CASSPGANTIYF
TRBV5-1,NA,NA,TRBJ1-1,TGCGCCAGCAGCTTGGAAACCCCAGGGTTTACGGGCACTGAAGCTTTCTTT,CASSLETPGFTGTEAFF
TRBV28,NA,NA,TRBJ2-7,TGTGCCAGCAGTTTAGGTGCAGGGAGCTCCTACGAGCAGTACTTC,CASSLGAGSSYEQYF
TRBV19,NA,NA,TRBJ1-5,TGTGCCAGTAGCCTCCTAGGACAGAGCAATCAGCCCCAGCATTTT,CASSLLGQSNQPQHF
TRBV3-1/TRBV3-2,TRBD1,NA,TRBJ1-2,TGTGCCAGCAGCCCTATATCCGGGACAGGGAGGGCTACCTATGGCTACACCTTC,CASSPISGTGRATYGYTF
TRBV24-1,NA,NA,TRBJ2-2,TGTGCCACTTCGGAAGGGAAAAGGGGGAACACCGGGGAGCTGTTTTTT,CATSEGKRGNTGELFF